The 27 T cell receptor beta chains below were found in one sample sequenced in a study of T cells in Graves' hyperthyroidism and ophthalmopathy. From RNA transcripts, TCR beta CDR3 regions were amplified. HTBI primers were the set used in a first-round RT-PCR of the TCR CDR3. Each CDR3 protein gets one entry after TCRdb re-called the multiplex PCR reads with MiXCR. The table lists a few hundred thousand distinct CDR3 sequences, about a sixth of them singletons. The sample consisted of blood. These receptors were obtained from a woman aged 18-29 years with Graves' hyperthyroidism.

This chain uses TRBV12-5 with TRBJ2-7; D is ambiguous. The CDR3 totals 12 residues. Between the trimmed V and J ends, which lost 6 bases and 5 bases, there was a span of 11 bases. From germline, CDR1 is LGHNT and CDR2 FRNRAP. The CDR3 DNA reads TGTGCTAGTGGCCGCCCCCATAACGAGCAGTACTTC. Amino acid sequence: CASGRPHNEQYF.

The V gene is TRBV4-2, the J gene TRBJ2-7; TRBD1 matches 9 bases. Unmatched junction bases numbered 8, after V lost 8 bases and J lost 3 bases. Germline V gives CDR1 LGHNA, CDR2 YNFKEQ. The CDR3 has 14 amino acids. CDR3 nucleotide sequence: TGTGCCAGCCGAGGGACAGGGAAGGGCTACGAGCAGTACTTC. It is translated as CASRGTGKGYEQYF.

This clonotype was detected many times. V is TRBV20-1 and J is TRBJ2-1; D may be TRBD1 (5 bases). V was trimmed by 6 bases and J by 7 bases, leaving 13 bases between them. The CDR3 is 12 amino acids. Germline values: CDR1 DFQATT, CDR2 SNEGSKA (reference sequence). CDR3 sequence reads: CSALGDENEQFF. DNA for the CDR3: TGCAGTGCCCTAGGGGATGAGAATGAGCAGTTCTTC.

V usage is TRBV6-5 and J usage is TRBJ1-6; 8 nucleotides match TRBD1. With V trimmed by 6 bases and J by 5 bases, 6 bases remained unmatched. This CDR3 comprises 15 residues. Looked up from germline, CDR1 is MNHEY and CDR2 is SVGAGI. The DNA for the CDR3 is TGTGCCAGCAGCTACACGACAGGGGATAATTCACCCCTCCACTTT. It yields the protein CASSYTTGDNSPLHF.

This clonotype was observed many times. The gene calls are TRBV30 and TRBJ1-4; D is unclear. V was clipped by 0 bases and J by 3 bases, with 11 bases between them. This CDR3 is built from 15 residues. The germline V gene encodes CDR1 GTSNPN and CDR2 SVGIG (reference sequence). The CDR3 sequence: CAWSVLFQPNEKLFF. For the CDR3, the DNA is TGTGCCTGGAGTGTACTATTTCAGCCTAATGAAAAACTGTTTTTT.

This clonotype appeared many times. This chain links TRBV11-2 with TRBJ2-7, with D unclear. Germline CDR1 reads SGHAT; CDR2 reads FQNNGV. V lost 6 bases, J lost 5 bases, and 14 bases lay in between. CDR3 size: 13 residues. CDR3 sequence: CASRKTVNNEQYF. CDR3 in DNA: TGTGCCAGCAGAAAAACGGTTAACAACGAGCAGTACTTC.

The chain recombines TRBV27 with TRBJ2-7, with 8 bases that match TRBD1. The V gene's germline CDR1 is MNHEY and CDR2 SMNVEV (reference sequence). After removal of 3 bases from V and 2 bases from J, the junction contained 9 bases not matched to a gene. This CDR3 is 16 amino acids long. CDR3 DNA sequence: TGTGCCAGCAGTTTTGGTCCGACAGGGGATCCCTACGAGCAGTACTTC. Its protein is CASSFGPTGDPYEQYF.

This clonotype was counted ten times or more. This chain uses TRBV7-9 with TRBJ2-7, with 7 bases lining up with TRBD1. The length of the CDR3 is 14 residues. Germline values: CDR1 SEHNR, CDR2 FQNEAQ (reference sequence). The ends lost 1 base at V and 3 bases at J; junction bases unmatched: 3. CDR3 in amino acids: CASSLGGTDYEQYF. CDR3 DNA sequence: TGTGCCAGCAGCTTAGGAGGGACAGACTACGAGCAGTACTTC.

With regard to this clonotype: This could be a read error, since a much larger clone is one nucleotide away. The CDR3 region is CASSLNRGDMRFGGYTF. CDR3 nucleotides: TGTGCCAGCAGTTTAAACAGAGGAGACATGAGGTTCGGGGGCTACACCTTC. The gene calls are TRBV27 and TRBJ1-2; D is unclear. The CDR3 length is 17 residues. The germline gives CDR1 MNHEY, CDR2 SMNVEV (reference sequence). The V end was cut by 2 bases, the J end by 8 bases, with 24 bases between.

About this clonotype itself: With a much larger clone just one base away, this may be a read error. The chain has TRBV11-3 and TRBJ2-2; D may be TRBD1 (6 bases). The CDR3 runs to 15 residues. Looked up from germline, CDR1 is SGHNT and CDR2 is YENEEA. V shed 4 bases and J shed 5 bases, with 14 bases lying between them. The CDR3 bases are TGTGCCAGCAGCTCGAGCAGGGGCCTAACCGGGGAGCTGTTTTTT. Translating it yields CASSSSRGLTGELFF.

The gene calls are TRBV7-9 and TRBJ1-3, with D possibly matching TRBD1 (5 bases). The V end lost 5 bases, the J end lost 1 base, and 12 bases lay between the germline ends. Germline assignment: CDR1 SEHNR and CDR2 FQNEAQ (reference sequence). The CDR3 loop spans 15 amino acids. The CDR3: CASSTGGESGNTIYF. CDR3 coding DNA: TGTGCCAGCAGCACCGGAGGGGAGTCTGGAAACACCATATATTTT.

In its sample, this clonotype was seen many times. The chain uses TRBV3-1 and TRBJ1-5; 8 positions agree with TRBD1. The CDR3 runs to 16 residues. The trim removed 0 bases at V and 7 bases at J, leaving 8 bases unmatched. Per germline, CDR1 LGHDT and CDR2 YNNKEL (reference sequence). The CDR3 is CASSQDGPGGVQPQHF. The DNA for the CDR3 is TGTGCCAGCAGCCAAGATGGGCCAGGGGGCGTGCAGCCCCAGCATTTT.

This clonotype was seen many times. J is TRBJ2-7 and V is TRBV11-2, with TRBD2 as a possible D gene (5 bases). Germline V lookup: CDR1 SGHAT, CDR2 FQNNGV. CDR3 length equals 15 residues. With 1 base removed from V and 2 bases from J, the gap between germline ends came to 12 bases. In nucleotides, the CDR3 is TGTGCCAGCAGCTTAGTGCGGACTCGACCCTACGAGCAGTACTTC. Its translation: CASSLVRTRPYEQYF.

Many counts were recorded for this clonotype. CDR3 in amino acids: CASSFWDPTDTQYF. For the CDR3, the DNA is TGTGCCAGCAGCTTTTGGGATCCAACAGATACGCAGTATTTT. The J gene is TRBJ2-3, the V gene TRBV7-9; D is ambiguous. V was cut by 3 bases and J by 3 bases, with 10 bases left in between. The CDR3 sequence is 14 residues long. Germline loops: CDR1 SEHNR, CDR2 FQNEAQ (reference sequence).

Many counts were recorded for this clonotype. The gene calls are TRBV18 and TRBJ2-7, with D hard to call. Germline CDR1 KGHSH, CDR2 LQKENI. The ends were cut back, 3 bases at V and 2 bases at J, with 14 bases in the middle. The CDR3 has 15 amino acids. Written as DNA, the CDR3 is TGTGCCAGCTCACCCACCCCAAAGATTACCTACGAGCAGTACTTC. Its protein is CASSPTPKITYEQYF.

For the CDR3, the DNA is TGTGCCAGCAGTTCGAAAGTGGAGCAGTACTTC. This translates into CASSSKVEQYF. This chain connects TRBV6-2 or TRBV6-3 to TRBJ2-7; D unclear. Deletions cut 4 bases from V and 7 bases from J, with 8 bases between. Germline V gene lookup returns CDR1 MNHEY and CDR2 SVGEGT. The CDR3 contains 11 residues.

The chain combines TRBV18 with TRBJ1-4; 7 bases fit TRBD1. The CDR3 is 13 residues long. V dropped 6 bases and J dropped 4; count of bases not matched to a gene: 2. Germline V gene sequence: CDR1 KGHSH, CDR2 LQKENI. Here the CDR3 reads CASSGQFNEKLFF. CDR3 DNA: TGTGCCAGCTCGGGACAGTTTAATGAAAAACTGTTTTTT.

Many counts were recorded for this clonotype. CDR3 sequence reads: CASSPGGHYGYTF. In DNA form, the CDR3 reads TGTGCCAGCAGCCCAGGGGGGCACTATGGCTACACCTTC. V and J are TRBV6-5 and TRBJ1-2; 7 bases align to TRBD1. The CDR3 has 13 amino acids. Germline V gene lookup returns CDR1 MNHEY and CDR2 SVGAGI. Trimming removed 6 bases from V and 3 bases from J; junction bases left unmatched: 4.

This clonotype occurred a few times. In DNA form, the CDR3 reads TGTGCCAGCAGCTTTCGGGGGACAGGGAATTACAATGAGCAGTTCTTC. It is translated as CASSFRGTGNYNEQFF. V gene TRBV7-8 combines with J gene TRBJ2-1; 9 bases map to TRBD1. The V gene's germline CDR1 is SGHVS and CDR2 FQNEAQ. The junction had 7 bases not matched to a gene; V was cut back by 3 bases and J by 4 bases. The CDR3 contains 16 residues.

This clonotype appeared many times. The chain is built from TRBV7-6 and TRBJ1-5; D is perhaps TRBD1 (5 bases). Germline CDR1 SGHVS, CDR2 FNYEAQ. The V end lost 5 bases, the J end lost 3 bases, and 11 bases lay between the germline ends. This CDR3 is 14 amino acids long. CDR3 nucleotide sequence: TGTGCCAGCAGCCGCGGAGGGGCCAATCAGCCCCAGCATTTT. It yields the protein CASSRGGANQPQHF.

In this sample, this clonotype turned up many times. The V and J genes are TRBV20-1 and TRBJ2-7; D unresolved. The germline V gene has CDR1 DFQATT and CDR2 SNEGSKA (reference sequence). Deletions cut 6 bases from V and 5 bases from J, with 11 bases between. The CDR3 extends over 11 amino acids. CDR3 in amino acids: CSAADSHEQYF. In nucleotides, the CDR3 is TGCAGTGCCGCCGACTCTCACGAGCAGTACTTC.

This clonotype was counted ten times or more. The genes are TRBV10-3 and TRBJ2-2, with TRBD1 matching over 10 bases. The length of the CDR3 is 15 residues. V lost 5 bases and J lost 6; bases outside the gene matches: 6. Germline CDR1 ENHRY, CDR2 SYGVKD. The CDR3 DNA reads as TGTGCCATCAGTAGGGGACAGGGGCACTCCGGGGAGCTGTTTTTT. Translated, it gives CAISRGQGHSGELFF.

This clonotype has a count of ten or more. This rearrangement joins TRBV3-1 to TRBJ1-2; maybe TRBD1 (6 bases). Trimming removed 3 bases from V and 4 bases from J, with 15 bases in between. The CDR3 consists of 15 residues. Germline assignment: CDR1 LGHDT and CDR2 YNNKEL (reference sequence). This CDR3 reads CASSQSAGGAYGYTF. The CDR3 nucleotides are TGTGCCAGCAGCCAGTCAGCCGGGGGCGCCTATGGCTACACCTTC.

Note on this clonotype: An end of the junction does not agree with germline; a read error may underlie this. V usage is TRBV7-9 and J usage is TRBJ2-7; D might be TRBD2 (7 bases). From germline, CDR1 is SEHNR and CDR2 FQNEAQ (reference sequence). This CDR3 region has 14 residues. CDR3: CASGFQGTTYEQYF. DNA for the CDR3: TGTGCCAGCGGCTTCCAGGGGACTACCTACGAGCAGTACTTC.

DNA for the CDR3: TGTGCCAGCAGCTTCGGGACAGGGCCTAACTATGGCTACACCTTC. It encodes CASSFGTGPNYGYTF. The V and J genes are TRBV5-8 and TRBJ1-2, with 9 bases aligning to TRBD1. Germline CDR1 reads SGHTS; CDR2 reads YDEGEE. The V segment lost 2 bases and the J segment 0 bases; nucleotides outside the gene matches: 2. The CDR3 totals 15 residues.

The table lists this clonotype with many counts. This chain joins TRBV18 and TRBJ2-3, with unresolved D. V lost 2 bases, J lost 5 bases, and 8 bases lay in between. CDR3 length equals 13 residues. The germline V gene encodes CDR1 KGHSH and CDR2 LQKENI. The CDR3 loop reads CASSPSSGDTQYF. The DNA of the CDR3 is TGTGCCAGCTCACCATCCTCAGGAGATACGCAGTATTTT.

This sequence joins TRBV5-1 and TRBJ1-2, with D perhaps matching TRBD1 (5 bases). The V gene's germline CDR1 is SGHRS and CDR2 YFSETQ. This CDR3 comprises 14 residues. Trimming took off 4 bases at V and 4 bases at J, with 14 bases between the two ends. The CDR3 reads CASSPRGTFYGYTF. The CDR3 nucleotides read TGCGCCAGCAGCCCTAGGGGCACTTTCTATGGCTACACCTTC.